This T cell receptor (beta chain) was obtained from a study of cytomegalovirus exposure and HLA in healthy donors. The overall study: Early release data held tens of millions of unique TCRs from HLA-typed donors. Whole-study results and caveats: Clonal expansion was found to be greater in HLA-associated TCR beta chains than in equally common others in a later analysis.

This clone was seen a single time. Its antigen is as yet unknown. After removal of 7 bases from V and 5 bases from J, the junction contained 3 bases not matched to a gene. The CDR3 runs to 14 residues. Germline values: CDR1 MRHNA, CDR2 SNTAGT. A multiplex PCR was run with 60 Vbeta primers and 13 Jbeta primers. TCRdb's copy holds only in-frame clones and misses some; the assay was immunoSEQ multiplex PCR. Of about 120,000 clones in the sample, about 72% were seen once. This chain links TRBV6-4 with TRBJ2-1; 12 positions agree with TRBD2. This receptor was obtained from a middle-aged man in good health and CMV-seropositive. The sequencing sample was made of PBMCs. For the CDR3, the DNA is TGTGCCAGCATTAGACTAGCGGGGGACAATGAGCAGTTCTTC. Protein: CASIRLAGDNEQFF.